A single T cell receptor beta chain is shown here with its context. The V and J ends lost 5 bases and 1 base respectively, with 11 bases between them. This CDR3 spans 14 amino acids. Germline V gives CDR1 LGHDT, CDR2 YNNKEL (reference sequence). Original methodology: The authors estimated nucleated cell counts from reference gene primer amplification. Repertoires were generated with immunoSEQ multiplex PCR, while TCRdb's copy carries only in-frame clones and drops some. That table supplies the V and J calls and clone size; D and trimming were determined from the DNA. The sample contains around 400,000 clones, around 87% of which appear only once. The source of the sample is a study of blood T cell repertoires in COVID-19. Study summary: The United States, Italy and Spain supplied acute and convalescent COVID-19 samples. T cells, B-cell-depleted T cells, or PBMCs provided the cDNA or gDNA that served as material.

V gene TRBV3-1 (or the pseudogene TRBV3-2) combines with J gene TRBJ2-5; perhaps TRBD1 as D (5 bases). Sample: peripheral blood. This clonotype originated in a woman aged 55-69 years with COVID-19, enrolled during active disease. CDR3 residues: CASSSWGPQETQYF. DNA of the CDR3: TGTGCCAGCAGCTCCTGGGGCCCCCAAGAGACCCAGTACTTC.